Shown below are 8 T cell receptor beta chains from a single sample sequenced in a study of T cell responses to AZD1222 COVID-19 vaccine. The method was immunoSEQ multiplex PCR; TCRdb's version includes in-frame clones alone and lacks a portion of them. Of 100,000 to 150,000 clones in the sample, roughly 90% are singletons; the top ten hold about 1.6%. This sample comprised peripheral blood, obtained on day 0 of AZD1222 vaccination. These receptors were taken from an adult in good health.

This sequence joins TRBV2 and TRBJ1-5; no clear D. CDR1 and CDR2 (germline): SNHLY, FYNNEI. The CDR3 runs 15 residues. Trimming removed 4 bases from V and 6 bases from J, with 16 bases in between. The CDR3 nucleotides read TGTGCCAGCAGTGCGCAAGAGGGATGGGGTCAGCCCCAGCATTTT. Translation: CASSAQEGWGQPQHF.

This sequence joins TRBV24-1 and TRBJ2-3; 7 positions agree with TRBD1. The length of the CDR3 is 14 residues. Trimming removed 4 bases from V and 7 bases from J; junction bases left unmatched: 7. CDR1 and CDR2 (germline): KGHDR, SFDVKD. CDR3: CATSEPQGRHTQYF. The CDR3 DNA reads as TGTGCCACCAGTGAACCACAGGGGCGGCATACGCAGTATTTT.

The CDR3 spells CSVALAPGELFF. As DNA, the CDR3 is TGCAGCGTTGCACTAGCGCCCGGGGAGCTGTTTTTT. The rearrangement uses TRBV29-1 and TRBJ2-2; 7 bases map to TRBD2. Germline V gene data show CDR1 as SQVTM and CDR2 as ANQGSEA. V shed 4 bases, J shed 6 bases, and the junction held 2 bases outside the gene matches. The CDR3 spans 12 residues.

This rearrangement joins TRBV6-5 to TRBJ1-1; D is undetermined. Germline V gives CDR1 MNHEY, CDR2 SVGAGI. The CDR3 has 14 residues. Deletions cut 2 bases from V and 2 bases from J, with 9 bases between. CDR3 in DNA: TGTGCCAGCAGTTACGGTCCTTTAAACACTGAAGCTTTCTTT. Translation gives CASSYGPLNTEAFF.

The V and J genes are TRBV28 and TRBJ1-6; TRBD1 agrees at 7 bases. The CDR3 loop spans 16 amino acids. V was clipped by 10 bases and J by 5 bases; unmatched bases: 14. Germline CDR1 reads MDHEN; CDR2 reads SYDVKM. CDR3 protein: CATTEPRQGNNSPLHF. The CDR3 DNA sequence: TGTGCCACCACAGAACCCAGACAGGGCAATAATTCACCCCTCCACTTT.

The chain has TRBV4-1 and TRBJ1-5; D might be TRBD1 (5 bases). Germline loops: CDR1 MGHRA, CDR2 YSYEKL. Trimming removed 6 bases at V and 4 bases at J, with 16 bases between. This CDR3 has 15 amino acids. The CDR3 protein is CASRLVLGQNQPQHF. The CDR3 DNA reads TGCGCCAGCAGACTCGTCCTGGGGCAAAATCAGCCCCAGCATTTT.

J is TRBJ2-7 and V is TRBV7-2, with 11 positions matching TRBD2. In germline, CDR1 is SGHTA, CDR2 FQGNSA. The CDR3 consists of 17 residues. The V segment lost 1 base and the J segment 3 bases; nucleotides outside the gene matches: 8. The CDR3 DNA reads TGTGCCAGCAGCTTAGGTCGGACTAGCGGGCTGATCTACGAGCAGTACTTC. This gives the protein CASSLGRTSGLIYEQYF. The variable domain in full, completed from reference TRBV7-2 and TRBJ2-7, reads GAGVSQSPSNKVTEKGKDVELRCDPISGHTALYWYRQSLGQGLEFLIYFQGNSAPDKSGLPSDRFSAERTGGSVSTLTIQRTQQEDSAVYLCASSLGRTSGLIYEQYFGPGTRLTVT.

The chain joins TRBV5-6 to TRBJ2-7; D is undetermined. CDR3 size: 14 residues. The V and J ends lost 0 bases and 3 bases respectively, with 10 bases between them. CDR1 is SGHDT and CDR2 is YYEEEE in the germline V gene. The CDR3: CASSLGTFNYEQYF. Written as DNA, the CDR3 is TGTGCCAGCAGCTTGGGTACATTTAACTACGAGCAGTACTTC. The complete variable domain, with remaining parts taken from reference TRBV5-6 and TRBJ2-7, reads DAGVTQSPTHLIKTRGQQVTLRCSPKSGHDTVSWYQQALGQGPQFIFQYYEEEERQRGNFPDRFSGHQFPNYSSELNVNALLLGDSALYLCASSLGTFNYEQYFGPGTRLTVT.